These 21 T cell receptor beta chains share one sample of origin, sequenced in a study of cytomegalovirus exposure and HLA in healthy donors. It was with 60 Vbeta and 13 Jbeta primers that the PCR ran. Some clones are missing from TCRdb's copy, which holds only in-frame ones; the method was immunoSEQ multiplex PCR. The profile shows about 98,000 clones, approximately 74% of them singletons. Material for sequencing was PBMCs. Receptors were obtained from a male donor in good health and CMV-seronegative.

The rearrangement joins TRBV28 to TRBJ1-2; a weak D match, TRBD1 (6 bases). This CDR3 is built from 18 residues. Between the trimmed V and J ends, which lost 6 bases and 4 bases, there was a span of 27 bases. Per the germline V gene, CDR1 is MDHEN and CDR2 is SYDVKM. This CDR3 reads CASSPPDPIGGGVYGYTF. CDR3 nucleotides: TGTGCCAGCAGCCCCCCGGACCCTATAGGGGGAGGGGTCTATGGCTACACCTTC.

The J gene is TRBJ2-1, the V gene TRBV7-3; D remains ambiguous. CDR1 and CDR2 (germline): SGHTA, FQGTGA. V lost 1 base and J lost 3, with 10 bases in between. The CDR3 consists of 15 residues. The CDR3 region has the DNA TGTGCCAGCAGCTTAAACTTCGGAGTCTACAATGAGCAGTTCTTC. Translated, it gives CASSLNFGVYNEQFF.

This chain uses TRBV2 with TRBJ2-5; tentatively, D is TRBD2 (5 bases). The V end lost 6 bases, the J end lost 5 bases, and 13 bases lay between the germline ends. Germline V gives CDR1 SNHLY, CDR2 FYNNEI. The CDR3 contains 13 residues. CDR3: CASRGSSWETQYF. Written as DNA, the CDR3 is TGTGCCAGCAGGGGGTCTAGCTGGGAGACCCAGTACTTC.

This clone was seen a single time. The same CDR3 also results from other DNA sequences found in this sample. The chain couples TRBV6-5 to TRBJ1-2; D unresolved. The germline V gene encodes CDR1 MNHEY and CDR2 SVGAGI. V was cut by 7 bases and J by 1 base, with 16 bases left in between. The length of the CDR3 is 15 residues. CDR3 in amino acids: CASKKNGIINYGYTF. For the CDR3, the DNA is TGTGCCAGCAAAAAGAACGGGATTATTAACTATGGCTACACCTTC.

This sequence joins TRBV5-4 and TRBJ2-1; TRBD1 agrees at 7 bases. The CDR3 totals 15 residues. Trimming removed 4 bases from V and 2 bases from J; junction bases left unmatched: 6. The germline CDR1 and CDR2 sequences are SGHNT and YYREEE (reference sequence). CDR3 DNA: TGTGCCAGCAGCGTGGACAGGTCCGCCTACAATGAGCAGTTCTTC. This gives the protein CASSVDRSAYNEQFF.

This clone was recorded once. In DNA, the CDR3 is TGTGCCAGCAGCTCGGGCGGGGCCGTAGGAGATACGCAGTATTTT. This gives the protein CASSSGGAVGDTQYF. The chain is built from TRBV5-4 and TRBJ2-3, with D tentatively TRBD2 (6 bases). This CDR3 has 15 amino acids. Germline CDR1 SGHNT, CDR2 YYREEE (reference sequence). The V and J ends lost 3 bases and 5 bases respectively, with 16 bases between them.

The chain combines TRBV29-1 with TRBJ2-7, with 11 bases matching TRBD1. Per germline, CDR1 SQVTM and CDR2 ANQGSEA. Unmatched junction bases numbered 7, after V lost 6 bases and J lost 3 bases. This CDR3 is built from 14 residues. DNA for the CDR3: TGCAGCGTCGCCGGACAGGGGGCAATCTACGAGCAGTACTTC. Protein: CSVAGQGAIYEQYF.

This sequence joins TRBV7-3 and TRBJ1-3; perhaps TRBD1 as D (6 bases). This CDR3 is built from 15 residues. Per the germline V gene, CDR1 is SGHTA and CDR2 is FQGTGA. Trimming took 6 bases from V and 1 from J, leaving 13 bases between them. CDR3 sequence reads: CASSMDQGSGNTIYF. Written as DNA, the CDR3 is TGTGCCAGCAGTATGGACCAGGGGTCTGGAAACACCATATATTTT.

The V gene is TRBV7-8, the J gene TRBJ2-1, with 7 bases identical to TRBD2. The V gene's germline CDR1 is SGHVS and CDR2 FQNEAQ. Germline trimming cut 3 bases from V and 0 bases from J; bases unmatched to any gene: 5. This CDR3 is built from 16 residues. The DNA of the CDR3 is TGTGCCAGCAGCTTGACAGCGGGGACCTCCTACAATGAGCAGTTCTTC. Protein product: CASSLTAGTSYNEQFF.

CDR3 sequence reads: CASSFSGRTTDTQYF. In DNA, the CDR3 is TGTGCCAGCAGTTTCTCGGGCCGTACCACAGATACGCAGTATTTT. The chain links TRBV6-5 to TRBJ2-3, with no clear D. Germline V gene data show CDR1 as MNHEY and CDR2 as SVGAGI. This CDR3 is built from 15 residues. V lost 4 bases to trimming and J lost 2 bases, with 13 bases between them.

The chain combines TRBV7-6 with TRBJ2-5; D is ambiguous. Trimming took off 5 bases at V and 7 bases at J, with 17 bases between the two ends. CDR1 is SGHVS and CDR2 is FNYEAQ in the germline V gene. The CDR3 is 14 amino acids. This chain's CDR3 is CASSASSPSSTQYF. CDR3 bases: TGTGCCAGCAGCGCCAGTAGCCCCTCATCGACCCAGTACTTC.

The chain couples TRBV7-2 to TRBJ1-5; the D is unclear. Looked up from germline, CDR1 is SGHTA and CDR2 is FQGNSA. This CDR3 has 13 amino acids. The V end was cut by 1 base, the J end by 6 bases, with 7 bases between. The DNA for the CDR3 is TGTGCCAGCAGCTTAGTGGAGGGTCAGCCCCAGCATTTT. Its translation: CASSLVEGQPQHF.

The V gene is TRBV20-1, the J gene TRBJ2-1; 7 nucleotides align to TRBD2. Germline trimming cut 6 bases from V and 11 bases from J; bases unmatched to any gene: 7. Germline CDR1 and CDR2: DFQATT and SNEGSKA (reference sequence). The CDR3 has 11 residues. The CDR3 bases are TGCAGTGCCACACTCGGGGGGAAGCAGTTCTTC. Translation gives CSATLGGKQFF.

The genes are TRBV27 and TRBJ1-5; 10 nucleotides agree with TRBD1. The CDR3 sequence is 15 residues long. CDR1 is MNHEY, CDR2 SMNVEV, per germline (reference sequence). Trimming cost V 5 bases and J 2 bases; bases outside gene matches: 3. CDR3 in DNA: TGTGCCAGCAGTCTGGGGACAGGGGGCAATCAGCCCCAGCATTTT. Translated: CASSLGTGGNQPQHF.

The CDR3 here is CASSFGTSGTDTQYF. The CDR3 DNA sequence: TGTGCCAGCAGTTTCGGGACTAGCGGCACAGATACGCAGTATTTT. The gene calls are TRBV27 and TRBJ2-3; TRBD2 aligns across 10 bases. J lost 1 base, V lost 3 bases, and 1 base had no gene match. The CDR3 spans 15 residues. CDR1 and CDR2 from the germline V gene are MNHEY and SMNVEV (reference sequence).

CDR3 sequence reads: CASSSSGTGERAFF. CDR3 nucleotide sequence: TGTGCCAGCAGCTCTTCCGGGACAGGGGAACGGGCTTTCTTT. The chain employs TRBV11-2 and TRBJ1-1, with TRBD1 identical over 10 bases. This CDR3 has 14 amino acids. J gave up 11 bases and V 4 bases, and 10 bases lay outside the gene matches. Germline assignment: CDR1 SGHAT and CDR2 FQNNGV.

This clone was recorded a few times. The chain couples TRBV5-8 to TRBJ1-5, with D tentatively TRBD1 (6 bases). Germline V CDR1 and CDR2: SGHTS, YDEGEE. V shed 0 bases and J shed 1 base, with 11 bases lying between them. This CDR3 contains 16 residues. The DNA of the CDR3 is TGTGCCAGCAGCTTGGGGGGAGGGACAAGCAATCAGCCCCAGCATTTT. Residues: CASSLGGGTSNQPQHF. The variable domain in full, with the rest retrieved from reference TRBV5-8 and TRBJ1-5, is EAGVTQSPTHLIKTRGQQATLRCSPISGHTSVYWYQQALGLGLQFLLWYDEGEERNRGNFPPRFSGRQFPNYSSELNVNALELEDSALYLCASSLGGGTSNQPQHFGDGTRLSIL.

CDR3 coding DNA: TGTGCCAGCCTTTTTAGCGGGAGTAGAAATGAGCAGTTCTTC. This codes for CASLFSGSRNEQFF. The chain uses TRBV6-5 and TRBJ2-1; 9 bases line up with TRBD2. Germline CDR1 is MNHEY and CDR2 is SVGAGI. The V and J ends lost 8 bases and 7 bases, in that order; junction bases with no gene match: 9. This CDR3 has 14 amino acids.

This clone was detected only a few times. The genes are TRBV11-1 and TRBJ1-5; no firm D call. The germline V gene encodes CDR1 SGHAT and CDR2 FQDESV (reference sequence). V lost 5 bases, J lost 6 bases, and 20 bases lay in between. The CDR3 runs to 16 residues. CDR3 coding DNA: TGTGCCAGCAGCCCCCGCCCAGTGTTGTGTGTTCAGCCCCAGCATTTT. Its protein is CASSPRPVLCVQPQHF.

This clone has more than one count but fewer than ten. The chain combines TRBV10-3 with TRBJ2-5; no firm D call. Germline lookup yields CDR1 ENHRY and CDR2 SYGVKD. Trimming left V 6 bases short and J 3 bases short, with 11 bases between. The CDR3 has 13 residues. DNA for the CDR3: TGTGCCATCAGCGAGGACGGAGAAGAGACCCAGTACTTC. Its translation: CAISEDGEETQYF.

The chain uses TRBV7-9 and TRBJ1-1, with D perhaps TRBD1 (5 bases). This CDR3 has 14 amino acids. V lost 6 bases and J lost 3, with 14 bases in between. Germline-derived CDR1 and CDR2 are SEHNR and FQNEAQ (reference sequence). The CDR3 region has the DNA TGTGCCAGCAGTCGAAGACAGCCTGACACTGAAGCTTTCTTT. Protein: CASSRRQPDTEAFF.